This TCR beta chain emerged from a study of cytomegalovirus exposure and HLA in healthy donors. Points from the study as a whole: The majority of TCR sequences were rare, yet some public TCRs appeared in many donors. Diagnosis of cytomegalovirus status made by the classifier reportedly showed high specificity and sensitivity.

Germline V gene lookup returns CDR1 SGHTS and CDR2 YDEGEE. Trimming removed 4 bases at V and 10 bases at J, with 9 bases between. The CDR3 sequence is 12 residues long. Data came from immunoSEQ multiplex PCR; TCRdb stores just in-frame clones and leaves some out. The sample consists of approximately 160,000 clones, 85% of them appearing once. Of note for this clone: Its cognate antigen is unknown.

The V gene is TRBV5-8, the J gene TRBJ1-6; the D is unclear. This clonotype was sampled from a man under 40 in good health and CMV-seropositive. The specimen sequenced was PBMCs. DNA for the CDR3: TGTGCCAGCAGCCCCATTGAGTCACCCCTCCACTTT. It yields the protein CASSPIESPLHF.